This T cell receptor (beta chain) originates from a study of neurological immune-mediated disorders (dated by TCRdb to the late 2010s). Notes on the research overall: Using UMI-based sequencing, the study compared peripheral blood TCR-beta repertoires from patients with HTLV-I-associated myelopathy (HAM/TSP), patients with multiple sclerosis, and healthy controls. The 90 to 110 TCR-beta libraries included longitudinal samples, technical triplicates and paired sorted CD4+ and CD8+ T-cell subsets alongside PBMC samples. The cohort comprised 68 subjects: some 15 HAM/TSP patients, 35 or so multiple sclerosis patients and around 20 healthy controls. Beyond this particular receptor, the publication reports: TCR clonal expansion was greatest in HAM/TSP patients and smallest in MS patients, who ranked below even healthy controls. Across subjects, expanded clones never shared an identical CDR3 amino acid sequence, which suggests that the TCR-beta repertoires in every group were private.

Sorted-subset TCR libraries were prepared from fewer than 1.3 million sorted CD4+ or CD8+ T cells. Peripheral blood was subjected to Ficoll-Hypaque density gradient centrifugation to isolate PBMCs, which were then cryopreserved in liquid nitrogen. The study also sequenced paired sorted CD4+ and CD8+ subsets from healthy controls, HAM/TSP patients and MS patients. To synthesize cDNA, template-switch 5'RACE was performed with a primer carrying a 10-nucleotide random unique molecular identifier so that each TCR transcript was tagged. Every sequencing run yielded over 180 million TCR-beta sequences covering 15-18 subjects. The RNeasy kit was used to extract total RNA. The KAPA Real-time Library Amplification kit was used to amplify TCR-beta VDJ regions with primers for the TCR constant region and the 5'RACE anchor. Sample indexes and Illumina adaptors were added in a first PCR, after which library yield was increased in a second PCR. The roughly 650 bp TCR product was size-selected on a 2% E-gel SizeSelection system after Ampure bead purification. Before pooling, library quality was checked on a Bioanalyzer, concentration was measured with Qubit, and libraries were quantified with the Kapa Library Quantification kit. An Illumina HiSeq 2500 was used to sequence the libraries paired-end at 2 x 150 bp. To increase sequence diversity, about 25-31% phiX was spiked into each library pool. Per the authors' processing: Quality-filtered reads were processed with the UMI-based MiGEC pipeline, which removed over 85% of raw TCR sequences during error correction. VDJ genes were aligned to IMGT germline references, and each clonotype was defined by a unique CDR3 amino acid sequence together with V-J genes. Clonal expansion, Shannon diversity and CDR3 relatedness were evaluated with VDJtools (CalcPairwiseDistances, ClusterSamples), while phylogenetic trees were built in CLCbio workbench. Expanded clones were defined as having at least 8 unique UMIs, based on coefficient-of-variation modelling across technical triplicates. The raw public data were reprocessed by TCRdb itself: fastp quality trimming at Q25, MiXCR clonotype calling, in-frame beta chains only. Merged by CDR3 protein, the rows form single entries marked with the most common genes and DNA. The V and J calls were not made by the authors but by TCRdb's processing. The sample contains 13,000 to 15,000 distinct CDR3 sequences, less than 15% of them found a single time. Roughly 41% of the sample rests with the top ten.

This clonotype was seen at least ten times. No cognate antigen has been identified for it. No base quality information exists; no much larger clone differs at one position. V lost 0 bases and J lost 4 bases, and the count of bases not matched to a germline gene is 7. Including cysteine and phenylalanine, the CDR3 has 16 amino acids. The CDR3 DNA has 48 bases and is translated from base 1. Via the germline V gene, CDR1 is MGHRA and CDR2 YSYEKL. Source material: CD8+ T cells from blood. This receptor was taken from a female donor with HTLV-1-associated myelopathy (HAM/TSP). The V and J segments used are TRBV4-1 and TRBJ2-7, with TRBD1 identical over 9 junction bases. The sequenced DNA: TGCGCCAGCAGCCAAGAACCGGGACAGGGTGGTTACGAGCAGTACTTC. Its coded protein is CASSQEPGQGGYEQYF.